The 14 T cell receptor beta chains below all came from one sample that was sequenced in a study of glioma-infiltrating T cells after dendritic cell vaccination. The time point was: after dendritic cell vaccination, including at tumor progression/relapse. The data were produced by immunoSEQ multiplex PCR, yet TCRdb's version contains in-frame clones alone and is incomplete. Among tens of thousands of clones listed, about 85% were seen once. The sequences come from blood, collected after dendritic cell vaccination. The source of these receptors is a human donor with glioblastoma.

The chain joins TRBV7-9 to TRBJ1-3; D gene ambiguous. This CDR3 contains 14 residues. Trimming removed 5 bases from V and 0 bases from J, with 8 bases in between. Looked up from germline, CDR1 is SEHNR and CDR2 is FQNEAQ (reference sequence). Here the CDR3 reads CASSHEGSGNTIYF. The CDR3 nucleotides read TGTGCCAGCAGCCACGAGGGCTCTGGAAACACCATATATTTT.

The CDR3, as DNA: TGTGCCAGCAGCCCCGAGGGACAGGGGAGGAAAGCTTTCTTT. Its translation: CASSPEGQGRKAFF. The rearrangement links TRBV6-5 to TRBJ1-1, with 10 bases aligning to TRBD1. Germline V gene sequence: CDR1 MNHEY, CDR2 SVGAGI. The CDR3 totals 14 residues. V gave up 6 bases and J gave up 9 bases; unmatched junction bases: 10.

J is TRBJ2-5 and V is TRBV15; the D is unclear. The tail of the sequence fits TRBJ2-7 better, so the J call may be wrong. Germline lookup yields CDR1 LNHNV and CDR2 YYDKDF (reference sequence). The CDR3 is made up of 14 amino acids. The CDR3 region is CATSATPSSYEQYF. CDR3 bases: TGTGCCACCAGCGCGACACCGAGCTCCTACGAGCAGTACTTC.

This clone was observed once. V usage is TRBV2 and J usage is TRBJ1-2, with D possibly TRBD1 on 5 matching bases. Germline-derived CDR1 and CDR2 are SNHLY and FYNNEI. CDR3 length equals 15 residues. Trimming removed 1 base from V and 8 bases from J, with 17 bases in between. As DNA, the CDR3 is TGTGCCAGCAGTGAAGATACATGGGGGGTGAGCGGCTACACCTTC. As protein: CASSEDTWGVSGYTF.

V is TRBV30 and J is TRBJ2-1, with 7 nucleotides matching TRBD2. This CDR3 spans 15 amino acids. The germline gives CDR1 GTSNPN, CDR2 SVGIG (reference sequence). V shed 5 bases, J shed 1 base, and the junction held 8 bases outside the gene matches. This CDR3 is CAWAGGGGSYNEQFF. CDR3 DNA sequence: TGTGCCTGGGCCGGTGGGGGGGGGTCCTACAATGAGCAGTTCTTC.

The chain combines TRBV5-1 with TRBJ1-5, with D perhaps TRBD1 (5 bases). This CDR3 has 15 residues. Trimming took off 1 base at V and 1 base at J, with 9 bases between the two ends. Germline V gene sequence: CDR1 SGHRS, CDR2 YFSETQ. CDR3 region: CASSLSGVSNQPQHF. CDR3 DNA sequence: TGCGCCAGCAGCTTGTCGGGGGTGAGCAATCAGCCCCAGCATTTT.

A note on this clone: Other DNA sequences of this sample code for an identical CDR3. The chain employs TRBV25-1 and TRBJ1-1; D might be TRBD1 (5 bases). The germline V and J ends were trimmed by 4 bases and 0 bases, with 9 bases remaining between them. The CDR3 spans 14 residues. The germline V gene has CDR1 MGHDK and CDR2 SYGVNS. The CDR3 DNA reads TGTGCCAGCAGTGGTCTCAGGGTGAACACTGAAGCTTTCTTT. Residues: CASSGLRVNTEAFF.

The CDR3: CAYTPGQLSQDTQYF. The CDR3 bases are TGTGCCTATACCCCGGGACAACTTTCGCAAGATACGCAGTATTTT. V usage is TRBV30 and J usage is TRBJ2-3; D is possibly TRBD1 (6 bases). The V gene's germline CDR1 is GTSNPN and CDR2 SVGIG (reference sequence). Trimming left V 7 bases short and J 5 bases short, with 22 bases between. This CDR3 has 15 residues.

This clone occurred once. The gene calls are TRBV29-1 and TRBJ1-2, with D tentatively TRBD1 (5 bases). The V end was cut by 0 bases, the J end by 3 bases, with 26 bases between. Germline values: CDR1 SQVTM, CDR2 ANQGSEA. The CDR3 runs to 19 residues. The CDR3 DNA sequence: TGCAGCGTTGAAGATCCCGTTCTACAGGACCGGGCACCGGACTATGGCTACACCTTC. It is translated as CSVEDPVLQDRAPDYGYTF.

This clone was recorded only once. V and J are TRBV6-4 and TRBJ1-3; no clear D. V lost 5 bases and J lost 4, with 15 bases in between. The germline V gene has CDR1 MRHNA and CDR2 SNTAGT. The CDR3 totals 15 residues. The CDR3 loop reads CASSPDGSLGNTIYF. CDR3 nucleotide sequence: TGTGCCAGCAGTCCCGACGGGAGTTTGGGAAACACCATATATTTT.

This chain uses TRBV7-2 with TRBJ2-3, with D unresolved. Trimming took 0 bases from V and 3 from J, leaving 4 bases between them. The CDR3 runs to 13 residues. The germline V gene has CDR1 SGHTA and CDR2 FQGNSA. The CDR3 is CASSLARTDTQYF. The CDR3 nucleotides read TGTGCCAGCAGCTTAGCCAGGACAGATACGCAGTATTTT.

In this sample, this clone turned up a few times. This chain connects TRBV28 to TRBJ1-3; D ambiguous. The CDR3 extends over 12 amino acids. V gave up 2 bases and J gave up 5 bases, with 4 bases separating them. Germline CDR1 and CDR2: MDHEN and SYDVKM. The CDR3: CASSLPRNTIYF. In DNA, the CDR3 is TGTGCCAGCAGTTTACCCAGAAACACCATATATTTT. The full variable domain, in which reference TRBV28 and TRBJ1-3 provide the parts outside the CDR3, is DVKVTQSSRYLVKRTGEKVFLECVQDMDHENMFWYRQDPGLGLRLIYFSYDVKMKEKGDIPEGYSVSREKKERFSLILESASTNQTSMYLCASSLPRNTIYFGEGSWLTVV.

The chain is built from TRBV27 and TRBJ2-7; TRBD2 matches at 13 bases. The CDR3 loop spans 15 amino acids. Trimming took 4 bases from V and 4 from J; bases not matched to a gene: 4. CDR1 is MNHEY, CDR2 SMNVEV, per germline (reference sequence). The CDR3 DNA reads as TGTGCCAGCAGTTGGACTAGCGGGAGTGGGTACGAGCAGTACTTC. Amino acid sequence: CASSWTSGSGYEQYF.

The chain has TRBV19 and TRBJ2-5, with TRBD2 matching over 10 bases. Germline assignment: CDR1 LNHDA and CDR2 SQIVND (reference sequence). This CDR3 has 16 amino acids. The ends lost 2 bases at V and 4 bases at J; junction bases unmatched: 7. The CDR3 DNA reads TGTGCCAGTAGTATAAGGCCTAGCGGGAGTAGAGAGACCCAGTACTTC. This translates into CASSIRPSGSRETQYF.